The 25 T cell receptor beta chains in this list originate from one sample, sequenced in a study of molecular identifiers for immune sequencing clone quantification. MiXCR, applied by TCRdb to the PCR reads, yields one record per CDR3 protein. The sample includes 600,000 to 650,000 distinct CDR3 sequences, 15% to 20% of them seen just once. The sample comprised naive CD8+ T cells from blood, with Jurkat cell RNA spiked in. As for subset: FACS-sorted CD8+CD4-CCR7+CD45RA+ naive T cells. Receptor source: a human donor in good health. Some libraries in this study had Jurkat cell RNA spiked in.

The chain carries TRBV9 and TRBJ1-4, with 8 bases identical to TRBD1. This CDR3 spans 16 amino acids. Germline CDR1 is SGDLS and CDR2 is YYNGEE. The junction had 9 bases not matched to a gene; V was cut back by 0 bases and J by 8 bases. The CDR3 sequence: CASSVEVGQGREKLFF. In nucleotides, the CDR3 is TGTGCCAGCAGCGTAGAGGTCGGACAGGGTCGCGAAAAACTGTTTTTT.

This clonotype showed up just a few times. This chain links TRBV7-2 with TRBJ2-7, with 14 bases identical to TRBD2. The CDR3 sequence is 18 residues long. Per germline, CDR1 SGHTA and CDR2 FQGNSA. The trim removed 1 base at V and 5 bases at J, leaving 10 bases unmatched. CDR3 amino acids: CASSLVGTSGRFGNEQYF. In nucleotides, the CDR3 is TGTGCCAGCAGCTTAGTGGGGACTAGCGGGAGATTTGGCAACGAGCAGTACTTC.

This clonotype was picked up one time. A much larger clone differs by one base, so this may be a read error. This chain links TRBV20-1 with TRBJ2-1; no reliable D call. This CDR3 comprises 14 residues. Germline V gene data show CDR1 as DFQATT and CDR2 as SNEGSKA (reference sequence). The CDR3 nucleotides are TGCGGTGCTAGAGTAAGCCAGAACTACAATGAGCAGTTCTTC. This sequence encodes CGARVSQNYNEQFF.

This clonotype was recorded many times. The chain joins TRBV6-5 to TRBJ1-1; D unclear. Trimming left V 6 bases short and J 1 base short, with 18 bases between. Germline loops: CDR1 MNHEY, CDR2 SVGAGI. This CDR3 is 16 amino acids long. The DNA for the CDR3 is TGTGCCAGCAGCGAAGAGTTAAGTCAGAGGAACACTGAAGCTTTCTTT. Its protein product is CASSEELSQRNTEAFF.

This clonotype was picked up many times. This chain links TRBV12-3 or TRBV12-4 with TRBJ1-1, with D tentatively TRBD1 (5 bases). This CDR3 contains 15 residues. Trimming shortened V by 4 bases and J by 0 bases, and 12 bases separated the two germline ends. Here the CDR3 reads CASSSLGTLNTEAFF. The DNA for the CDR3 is TGTGCCAGCAGTTCTTTGGGGACGTTGAACACTGAAGCTTTCTTT.

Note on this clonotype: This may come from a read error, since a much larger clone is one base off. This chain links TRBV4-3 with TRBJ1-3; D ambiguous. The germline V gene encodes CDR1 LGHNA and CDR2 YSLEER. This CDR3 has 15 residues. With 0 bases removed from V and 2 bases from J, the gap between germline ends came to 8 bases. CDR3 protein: CASSQDSTTGNTIYF. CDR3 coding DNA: TGCGCCAGCAGCCAAGATTCCACGACTGGAAACACCATATATTTT.

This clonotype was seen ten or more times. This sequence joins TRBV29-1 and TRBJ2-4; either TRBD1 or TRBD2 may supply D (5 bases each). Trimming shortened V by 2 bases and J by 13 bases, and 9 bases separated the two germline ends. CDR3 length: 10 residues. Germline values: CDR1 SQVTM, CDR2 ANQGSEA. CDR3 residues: CSVEWDVQYF. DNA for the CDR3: TGCAGCGTTGAATGGGACGTGCAGTACTTC.

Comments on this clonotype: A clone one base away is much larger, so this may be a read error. This CDR3 is CASSPWPGELFF. CDR3 nucleotide sequence: TGTGCCAGCAGCCCCTGGCCCGGGGAGCTGTTTTTT. The V gene is TRBV9, the J gene TRBJ2-2; D is uncertain. The CDR3 length is 12 residues. Germline V gene data show CDR1 as SGDLS and CDR2 as YYNGEE. The V end was cut by 4 bases, the J end by 6 bases, with 7 bases between.

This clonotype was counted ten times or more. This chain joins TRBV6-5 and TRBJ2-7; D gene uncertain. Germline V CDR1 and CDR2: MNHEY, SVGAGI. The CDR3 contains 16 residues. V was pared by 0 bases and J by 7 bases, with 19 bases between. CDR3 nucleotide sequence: TGTGCCAGCAGTTACTCGATATCCAAGGCCAGCTGGGAGCAGTACTTC. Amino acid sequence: CASSYSISKASWEQYF.

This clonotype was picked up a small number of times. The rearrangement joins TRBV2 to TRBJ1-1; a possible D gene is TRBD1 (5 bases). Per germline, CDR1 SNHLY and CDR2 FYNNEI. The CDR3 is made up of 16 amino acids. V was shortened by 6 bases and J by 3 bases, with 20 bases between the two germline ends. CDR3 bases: TGTGCCAGCAGGGACCCACTCCAGGGTGTGGACACTGAAGCTTTCTTT. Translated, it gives CASRDPLQGVDTEAFF. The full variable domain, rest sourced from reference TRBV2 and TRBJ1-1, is EPEVTQTPSHQVTQMGQEVILRCVPISNHLYFYWYRQILGQKVEFLVSFYNNEISEKSEIFDDQFSVERPDGSNFTLKIRSTKLEDSAMYFCASRDPLQGVDTEAFFGQGTRLTVV.

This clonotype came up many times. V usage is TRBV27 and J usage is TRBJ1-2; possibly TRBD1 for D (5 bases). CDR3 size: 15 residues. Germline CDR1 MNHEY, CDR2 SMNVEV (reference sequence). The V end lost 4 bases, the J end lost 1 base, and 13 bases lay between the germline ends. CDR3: CASSSLTGSNYGYTF. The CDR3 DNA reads TGTGCCAGCAGTTCACTCACAGGAAGTAACTATGGCTACACCTTC.

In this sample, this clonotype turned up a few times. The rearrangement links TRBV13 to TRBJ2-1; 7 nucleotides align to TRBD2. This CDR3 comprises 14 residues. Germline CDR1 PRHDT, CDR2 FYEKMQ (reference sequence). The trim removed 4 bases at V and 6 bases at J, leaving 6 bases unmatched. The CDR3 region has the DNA TGTGCCAGCAGCTCCCCGGGACTACTCAATGAGCAGTTCTTC. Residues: CASSSPGLLNEQFF.

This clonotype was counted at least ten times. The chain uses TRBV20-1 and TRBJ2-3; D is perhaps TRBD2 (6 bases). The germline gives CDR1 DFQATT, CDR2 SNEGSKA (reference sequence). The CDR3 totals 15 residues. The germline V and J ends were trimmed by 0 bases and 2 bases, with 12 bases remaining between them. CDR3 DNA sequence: TGCAGTGCTAGAGATCCGGGACTCATCACAGATACGCAGTATTTT. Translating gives CSARDPGLITDTQYF.

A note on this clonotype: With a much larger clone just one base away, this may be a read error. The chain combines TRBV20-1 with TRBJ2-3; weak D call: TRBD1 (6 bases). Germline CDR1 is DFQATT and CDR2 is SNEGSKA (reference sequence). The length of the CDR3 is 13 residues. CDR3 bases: TGCAGTGCGCTTACAGGGATCGCCGATACGCGGTATTTT. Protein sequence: CSALTGIADTRYF.

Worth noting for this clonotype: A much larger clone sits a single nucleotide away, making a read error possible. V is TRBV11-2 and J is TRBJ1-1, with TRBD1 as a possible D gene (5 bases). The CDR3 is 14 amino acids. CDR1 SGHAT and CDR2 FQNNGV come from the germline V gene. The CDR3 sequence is CACRRVGQNTEAFF. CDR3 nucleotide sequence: TGTGCCTGCAGACGGGTTGGACAAAACACTGAAGCTTTCTTT.

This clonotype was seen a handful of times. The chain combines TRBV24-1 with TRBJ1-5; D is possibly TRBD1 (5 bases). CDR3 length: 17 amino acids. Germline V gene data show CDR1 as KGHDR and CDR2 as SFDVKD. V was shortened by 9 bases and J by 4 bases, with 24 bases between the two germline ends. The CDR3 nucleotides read TGTGCCACCGGAGATGAGGAAAGAGGGGACCTAAATCAGCCCCAGCATTTT. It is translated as CATGDEERGDLNQPQHF.

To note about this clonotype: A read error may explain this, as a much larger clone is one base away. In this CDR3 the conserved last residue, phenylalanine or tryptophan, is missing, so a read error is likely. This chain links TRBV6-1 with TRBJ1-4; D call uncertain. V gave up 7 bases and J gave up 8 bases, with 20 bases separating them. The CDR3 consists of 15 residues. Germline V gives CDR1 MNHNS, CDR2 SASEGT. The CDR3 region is CASTKISSLGEKLFL. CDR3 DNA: TGTGCCAGCACAAAAATCAGCAGTCTGGGCGAAAAACTGTTTCTT.

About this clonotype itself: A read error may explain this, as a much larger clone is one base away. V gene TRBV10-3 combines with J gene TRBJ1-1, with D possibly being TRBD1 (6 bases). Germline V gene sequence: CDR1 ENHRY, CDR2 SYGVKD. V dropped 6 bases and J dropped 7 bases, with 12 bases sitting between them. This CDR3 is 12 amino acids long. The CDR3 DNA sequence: TGTGCCATCAGCCCGACAGGCCATGAAGCTTTCTTT. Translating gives CAISPTGHEAFF.

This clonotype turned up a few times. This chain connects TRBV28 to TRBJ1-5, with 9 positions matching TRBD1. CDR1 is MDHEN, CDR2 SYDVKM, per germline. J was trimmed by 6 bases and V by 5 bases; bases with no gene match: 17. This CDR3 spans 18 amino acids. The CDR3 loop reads CASSPPHPGQGKRQPQHF. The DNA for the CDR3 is TGTGCCAGCAGTCCACCCCACCCCGGACAGGGGAAGCGTCAGCCCCAGCATTTT. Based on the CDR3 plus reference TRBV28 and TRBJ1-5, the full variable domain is DVKVTQSSRYLVKRTGEKVFLECVQDMDHENMFWYRQDPGLGLRLIYFSYDVKMKEKGDIPEGYSVSREKKERFSLILESASTNQTSMYLCASSPPHPGQGKRQPQHFGDGTRLSIL.

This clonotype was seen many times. The CDR3 nucleotides read TGTGCCAGCAGTCCCCCGCTGGTGGGGTACAGTCAGCCCCAGCATTTT. As protein: CASSPPLVGYSQPQHF. V usage is TRBV6-2 or TRBV6-3 and J usage is TRBJ1-5; D gene ambiguous. The CDR3 extends over 16 amino acids. Per the germline V gene, CDR1 is MNHEY and CDR2 is SVGEGT. Trimming cost V 5 bases and J 6 bases, with 20 bases left between them.

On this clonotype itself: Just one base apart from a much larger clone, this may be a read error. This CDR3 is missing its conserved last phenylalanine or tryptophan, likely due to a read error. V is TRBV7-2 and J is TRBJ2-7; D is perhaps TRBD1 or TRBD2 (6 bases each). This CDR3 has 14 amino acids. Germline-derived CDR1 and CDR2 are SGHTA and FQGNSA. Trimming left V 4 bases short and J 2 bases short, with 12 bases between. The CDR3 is CASSYLGGPYEQYL. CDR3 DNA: TGTGCCAGCAGCTACCTTGGGGGGCCCTACGAGCAGTACCTC.

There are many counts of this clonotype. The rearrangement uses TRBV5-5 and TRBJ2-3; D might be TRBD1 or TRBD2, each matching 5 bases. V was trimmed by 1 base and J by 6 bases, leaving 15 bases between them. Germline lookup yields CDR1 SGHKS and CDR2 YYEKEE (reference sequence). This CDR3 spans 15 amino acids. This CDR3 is CASSLIGTHLDTQYF. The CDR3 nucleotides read TGTGCCAGCAGCTTGATTGGGACCCACCTGGATACGCAGTATTTT. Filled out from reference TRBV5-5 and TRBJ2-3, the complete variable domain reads DAGVTQSPTHLIKTRGQQVTLRCSPISGHKSVSWYQQVLGQGPQFIFQYYEKEERGRGNFPDRFSARQFPNYSSELNVNALLLGDSALYLCASSLIGTHLDTQYFGPGTRLTVL.

The CDR3 reads CASSWGQGAHEQYF. The CDR3 DNA reads TGTGCCAGCAGTTGGGGACAGGGAGCCCACGAGCAGTACTTC. The chain uses TRBV27 and TRBJ2-7, with 9 bases matching TRBD1. Looked up from germline, CDR1 is MNHEY and CDR2 is SMNVEV (reference sequence). The CDR3 runs to 14 residues. Germline trimming cut 4 bases from V and 5 bases from J; bases unmatched to any gene: 6.

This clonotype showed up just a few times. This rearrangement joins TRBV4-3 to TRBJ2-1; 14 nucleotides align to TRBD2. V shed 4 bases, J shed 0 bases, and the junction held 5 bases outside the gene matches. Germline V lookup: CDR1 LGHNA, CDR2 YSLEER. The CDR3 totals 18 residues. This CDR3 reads CASSLGLAGVGSYNEQFF. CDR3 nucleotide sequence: TGCGCCAGCAGCCTGGGACTAGCGGGAGTGGGCTCCTACAATGAGCAGTTCTTC.

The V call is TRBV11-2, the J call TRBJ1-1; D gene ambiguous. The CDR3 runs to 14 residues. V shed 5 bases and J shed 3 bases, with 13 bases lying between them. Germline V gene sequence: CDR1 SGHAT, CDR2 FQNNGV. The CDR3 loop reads CASSPTRQDTEAFF. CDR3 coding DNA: TGTGCCAGCAGCCCAACAAGACAAGACACTGAAGCTTTCTTT.